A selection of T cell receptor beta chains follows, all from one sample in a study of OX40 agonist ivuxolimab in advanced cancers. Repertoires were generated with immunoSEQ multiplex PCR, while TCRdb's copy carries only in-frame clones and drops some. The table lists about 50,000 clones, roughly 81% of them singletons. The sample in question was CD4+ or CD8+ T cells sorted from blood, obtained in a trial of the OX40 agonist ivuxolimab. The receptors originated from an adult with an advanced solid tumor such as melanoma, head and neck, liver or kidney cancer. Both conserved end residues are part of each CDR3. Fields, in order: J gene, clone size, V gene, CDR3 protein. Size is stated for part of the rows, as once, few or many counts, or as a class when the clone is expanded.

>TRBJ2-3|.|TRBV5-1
CATAAGTATDTQYF
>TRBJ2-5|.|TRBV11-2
CASSLVGGTYPQYF
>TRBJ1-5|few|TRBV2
CASSETGDHQPQHF
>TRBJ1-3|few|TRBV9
CASSPHSGNTIYF
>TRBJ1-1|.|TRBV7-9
CASSQQGNPEAFF
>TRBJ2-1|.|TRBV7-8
CASSLFLQRDWSYNEQFF
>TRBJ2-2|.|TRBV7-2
CASSLARDTGELFF
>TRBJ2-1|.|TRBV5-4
CASSPGTQSSYNEQFF
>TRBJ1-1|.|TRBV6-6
CASSWGSHTEAFF
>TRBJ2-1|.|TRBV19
CASRKETNQQFF
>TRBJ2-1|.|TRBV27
CASSLYGGRRIDEQFF
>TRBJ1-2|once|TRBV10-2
CASSEQGGGRDTF
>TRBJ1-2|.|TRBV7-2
CASSLGPRGDGYTF
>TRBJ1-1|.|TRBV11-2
CASSTRDGGLKAFF
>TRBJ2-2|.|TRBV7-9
CASSLARTSDTGELFF
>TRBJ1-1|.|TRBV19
CASSIFSGAGTEAFF